This T cell receptor (beta chain) was captured in a study of blood T cell repertoires in COVID-19. For the study at large: T cells, B-cell-depleted T cells, or PBMCs provided the cDNA or gDNA that served as material.

Sequencing used immunoSEQ multiplex PCR; TCRdb keeps in-frame clones, though not all of them. Of fewer than 150,000 clones detected, around 80% appear once; the ten largest clones hold about 9.3%. CDR1 MDHEN and CDR2 SYDVKM come from the germline V gene. This CDR3 spans 16 amino acids. V shed 7 bases, J shed 3 bases, and the junction held 11 bases outside the gene matches. The specimen sequenced was peripheral blood. This sequence joins TRBV28 and TRBJ2-2; 7 bases map to TRBD1. This TCR derives from a woman older than 75 in a cohort sampled during active or convalescent COVID-19. The CDR3 region is CASIQGSWFDTGELFF. CDR3 in DNA: TGTGCCAGCATACAGGGGTCTTGGTTTGACACCGGGGAGCTGTTTTTT. Variable domain in full (rest from reference TRBV28 and TRBJ2-2): DVKVTQSSRYLVKRTGEKVFLECVQDMDHENMFWYRQDPGLGLRLIYFSYDVKMKEKGDIPEGYSVSREKKERFSLILESASTNQTSMYLCASIQGSWFDTGELFFGEGSRLTVL.